The TCR beta chain under discussion was sequenced for a study of patients and donors after allogeneic stem cell transplantation. CDR1 is MNHEY and CDR2 is SVGAGI in the germline V gene. V gave up 6 bases and J gave up 7 bases; unmatched junction bases: 4. This CDR3 comprises 12 residues. TCRdb independently ran MiXCR on the RT-PCR reads; one entry per CDR3 protein. The sample lists approximately 220,000 distinct CDR3 sequences, around two fifths seen once, with approximately 10% in the top ten. The chain couples TRBV6-5 to TRBJ2-3; TRBD1 agrees at 7 bases. The clonotype originates from a human donor who was either an allogeneic HSCT recipient or a stem cell or donor lymphocyte infusion donor (not recorded which). It is not recorded whose cells these are; they may come from a transplant donor. Sequenced sample: blood, either unsorted or a sorted T cell fraction (not recorded which). This CDR3 is CASSPGQHTQYF. CDR3 bases: TGTGCCAGCAGCCCGGGACAGCATACGCAGTATTTT.